The clone carrying this T cell receptor (beta chain) has more than one count but fewer than ten. As yet, its antigen is unknown. Germline values: CDR1 SGHTA, CDR2 FQGNSA. Trimming removed 5 bases from V and 2 bases from J, with 13 bases in between. CDR3 length: 14 residues. This record belongs to a study of beta chain features in type 1 diabetes. General study results and limits: Insertions at VDJ junctions were less frequent in type 1 diabetes patients. These patients also deleted more nucleotides at the same junctions.

Expressed TCRB transcripts were sequenced, since all the RNA that had been isolated was reverse transcribed. Profiled with immunoSEQ multiplex PCR; TCRdb holds only in-frame clones, not every one. The sample lists 600,000 to 650,000 clones, 15% occurring once. One heparinised blood draw, averaging around 0.12 L, came from each donor. Sorting based on CD45RO/CCR7/CD25/CD127/CD95/CD27 separated CD4+ naive, central memory, regulatory and stem cell-like memory cells. The rearrangement uses TRBV7-2 and TRBJ2-7; D remains ambiguous. The sample consisted of naive CD4+ T cells from blood. This TCR derives from a man between 18 and 29 years old in good health. The CDR3 protein is CASSTSYAAYEQYF. In nucleotides, the CDR3 is TGTGCCAGCAGCACCTCTTATGCAGCCTACGAGCAGTACTTC.